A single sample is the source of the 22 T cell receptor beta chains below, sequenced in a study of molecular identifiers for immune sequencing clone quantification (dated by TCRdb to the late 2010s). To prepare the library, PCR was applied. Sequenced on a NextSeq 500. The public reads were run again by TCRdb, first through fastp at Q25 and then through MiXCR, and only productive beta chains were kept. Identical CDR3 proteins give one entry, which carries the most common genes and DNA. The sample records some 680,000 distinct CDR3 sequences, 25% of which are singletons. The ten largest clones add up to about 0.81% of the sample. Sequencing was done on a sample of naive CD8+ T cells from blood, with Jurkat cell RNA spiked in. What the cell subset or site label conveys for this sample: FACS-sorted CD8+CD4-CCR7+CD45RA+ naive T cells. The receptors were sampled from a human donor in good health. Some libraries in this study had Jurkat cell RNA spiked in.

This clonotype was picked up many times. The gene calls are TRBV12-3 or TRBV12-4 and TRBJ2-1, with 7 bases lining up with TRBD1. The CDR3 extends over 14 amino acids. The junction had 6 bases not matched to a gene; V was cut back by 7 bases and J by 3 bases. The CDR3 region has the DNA TGTGCCAGCACCACGGGACAGAACTACAATGAGCAGTTCTTC. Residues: CASTTGQNYNEQFF.

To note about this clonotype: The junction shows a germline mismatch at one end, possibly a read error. The CDR3: CARSFGSTEAVF. For the CDR3, the DNA is TGTGCCCGCAGCTTTGGTAGCACTGAAGCTGTCTTT. The genes are TRBV7-9 and TRBJ1-1; D unclear. In germline, CDR1 is SEHNR, CDR2 FQNEAQ (reference sequence). The CDR3 is 12 amino acids. Filled out from reference TRBV7-9 and TRBJ1-1, the complete variable domain reads DTGVSQNPRHKITKRGQNVTFRCDPISEHNRLYWYRQTLGQGPEFLTYFQNEAQLEKSRLLSDRFSAERPKGSFSTLEIQRTEQGDSAMYLCARSFGSTEAVFGQGTRLTVV.

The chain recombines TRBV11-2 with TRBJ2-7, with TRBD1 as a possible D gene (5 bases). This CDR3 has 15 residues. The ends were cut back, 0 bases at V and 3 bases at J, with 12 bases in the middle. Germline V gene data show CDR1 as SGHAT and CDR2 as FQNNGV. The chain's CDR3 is CASSLEGQGLYEQYF. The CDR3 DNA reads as TGTGCCAGCAGCTTAGAGGGGCAGGGCCTCTACGAGCAGTACTTC.

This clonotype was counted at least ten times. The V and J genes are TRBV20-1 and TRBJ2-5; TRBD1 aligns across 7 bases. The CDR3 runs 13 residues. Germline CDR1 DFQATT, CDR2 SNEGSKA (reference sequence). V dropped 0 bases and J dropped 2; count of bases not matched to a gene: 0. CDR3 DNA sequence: TGCAGTGCTAGAGAGACAGGGCAAGAGACCCAGTACTTC. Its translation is CSARETGQETQYF.

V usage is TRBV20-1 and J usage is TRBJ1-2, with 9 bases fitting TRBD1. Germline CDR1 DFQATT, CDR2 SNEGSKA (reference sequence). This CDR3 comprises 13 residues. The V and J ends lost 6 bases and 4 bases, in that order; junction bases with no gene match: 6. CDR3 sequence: CSADRGLGYGYTF. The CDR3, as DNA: TGCAGTGCAGACAGGGGGTTAGGCTATGGCTACACCTTC.

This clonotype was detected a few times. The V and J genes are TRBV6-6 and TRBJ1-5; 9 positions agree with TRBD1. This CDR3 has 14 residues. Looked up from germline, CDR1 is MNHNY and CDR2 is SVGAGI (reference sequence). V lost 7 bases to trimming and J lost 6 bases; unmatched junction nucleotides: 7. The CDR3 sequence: CASTMGQGSQPQHF. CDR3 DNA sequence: TGTGCCAGCACCATGGGACAGGGAAGTCAGCCCCAGCATTTT.

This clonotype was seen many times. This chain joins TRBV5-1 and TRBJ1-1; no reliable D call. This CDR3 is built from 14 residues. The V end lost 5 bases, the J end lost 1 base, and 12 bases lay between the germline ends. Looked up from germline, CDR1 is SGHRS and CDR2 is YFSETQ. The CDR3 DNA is TGCGCCAGCAGTGAGGCAGAGGCGAACACTGAAGCTTTCTTT. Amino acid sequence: CASSEAEANTEAFF.

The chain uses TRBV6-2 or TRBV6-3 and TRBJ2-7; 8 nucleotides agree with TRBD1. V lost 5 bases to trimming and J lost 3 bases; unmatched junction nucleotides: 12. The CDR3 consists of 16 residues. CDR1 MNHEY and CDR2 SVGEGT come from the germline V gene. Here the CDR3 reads CASSQPGGIVGYEQYF. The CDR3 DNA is TGTGCCAGCAGTCAACCAGGGGGCATCGTCGGCTACGAGCAGTACTTC.

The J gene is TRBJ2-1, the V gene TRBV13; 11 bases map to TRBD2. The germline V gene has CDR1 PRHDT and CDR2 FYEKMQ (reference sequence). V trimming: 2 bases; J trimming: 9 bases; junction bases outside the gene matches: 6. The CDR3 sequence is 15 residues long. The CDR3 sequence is CASSLRLAGPGEQFF. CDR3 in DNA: TGTGCCAGCAGCTTAAGACTAGCGGGGCCTGGTGAGCAGTTCTTC. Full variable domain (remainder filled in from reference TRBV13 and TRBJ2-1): AAGVIQSPRHLIKEKRETATLKCYPIPRHDTVYWYQQGPGQDPQFLISFYEKMQSDKGSIPDRFSAQQFSDYHSELNMSSLELGDSALYFCASSLRLAGPGEQFFGPGTRLTVL.

The CDR3 region has the DNA TGTGCCAGCAGCTTAGTAGGGGGGTACCAAGAGACCCAGTACTTC. It is translated as CASSLVGGYQETQYF. The genes are TRBV7-9 and TRBJ2-5; D may correspond to TRBD1 or TRBD2 (6 bases each). CDR3 length: 15 amino acids. Germline values: CDR1 SEHNR, CDR2 FQNEAQ (reference sequence). V was pared by 1 base and J by 0 bases, with 9 bases between.

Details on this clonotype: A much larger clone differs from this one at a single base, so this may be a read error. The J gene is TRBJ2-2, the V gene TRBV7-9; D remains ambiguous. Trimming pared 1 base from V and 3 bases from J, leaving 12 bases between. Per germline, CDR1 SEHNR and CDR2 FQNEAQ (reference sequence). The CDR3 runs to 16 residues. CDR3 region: CASSLGKTKDTGELFF. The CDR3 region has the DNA TGTGCCAGCAGCTTAGGAAAGACGAAGGACACCGGGGAGCTGTTTTTT.

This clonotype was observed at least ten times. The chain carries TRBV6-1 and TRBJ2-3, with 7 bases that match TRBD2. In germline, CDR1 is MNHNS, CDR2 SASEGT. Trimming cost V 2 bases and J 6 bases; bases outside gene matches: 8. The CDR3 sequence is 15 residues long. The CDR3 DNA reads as TGTGCCAGCAGTGAAAGGGGACTACCAGGGGATACGCAGTATTTT. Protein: CASSERGLPGDTQYF.

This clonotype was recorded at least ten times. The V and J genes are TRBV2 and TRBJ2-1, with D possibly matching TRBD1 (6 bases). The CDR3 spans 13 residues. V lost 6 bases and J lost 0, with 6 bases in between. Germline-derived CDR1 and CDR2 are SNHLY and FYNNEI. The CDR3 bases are TGTGCCAGCAGGGACAGCTCCTACAATGAGCAGTTCTTC. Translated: CASRDSSYNEQFF. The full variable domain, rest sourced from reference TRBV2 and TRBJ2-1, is EPEVTQTPSHQVTQMGQEVILRCVPISNHLYFYWYRQILGQKVEFLVSFYNNEISEKSEIFDDQFSVERPDGSNFTLKIRSTKLEDSAMYFCASRDSSYNEQFFGPGTRLTVL.

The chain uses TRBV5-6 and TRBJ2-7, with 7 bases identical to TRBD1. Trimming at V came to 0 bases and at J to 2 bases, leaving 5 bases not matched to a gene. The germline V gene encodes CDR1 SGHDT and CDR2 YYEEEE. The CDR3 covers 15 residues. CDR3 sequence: CASSLGFGTAYEQYF. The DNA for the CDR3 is TGTGCCAGCAGCTTGGGTTTCGGGACAGCCTACGAGCAGTACTTC. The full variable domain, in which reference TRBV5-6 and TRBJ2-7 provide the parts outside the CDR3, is DAGVTQSPTHLIKTRGQQVTLRCSPKSGHDTVSWYQQALGQGPQFIFQYYEEEERQRGNFPDRFSGHQFPNYSSELNVNALLLGDSALYLCASSLGFGTAYEQYFGPGTRLTVT.

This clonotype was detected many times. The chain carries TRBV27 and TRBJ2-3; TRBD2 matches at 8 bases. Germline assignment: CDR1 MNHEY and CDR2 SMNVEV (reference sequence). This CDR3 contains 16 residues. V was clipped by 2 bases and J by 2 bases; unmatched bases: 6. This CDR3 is CASSLGTSAITDTQYF. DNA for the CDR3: TGTGCCAGCAGTTTAGGGACTAGTGCCATCACAGATACGCAGTATTTT.

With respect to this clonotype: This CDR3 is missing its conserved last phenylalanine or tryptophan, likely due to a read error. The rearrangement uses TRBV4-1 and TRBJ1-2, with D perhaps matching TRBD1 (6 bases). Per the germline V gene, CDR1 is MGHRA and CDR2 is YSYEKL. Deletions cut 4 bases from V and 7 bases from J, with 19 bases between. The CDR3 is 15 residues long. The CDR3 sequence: CASSPIFPDRFGYTI. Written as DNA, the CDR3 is TGCGCCAGCAGCCCTATCTTCCCGGACAGATTTGGCTACACCATC.

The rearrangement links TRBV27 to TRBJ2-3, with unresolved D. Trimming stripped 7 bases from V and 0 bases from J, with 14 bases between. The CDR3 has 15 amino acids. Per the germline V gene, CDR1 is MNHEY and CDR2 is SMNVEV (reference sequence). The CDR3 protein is CASTVGSTSTDTQYF. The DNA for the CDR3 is TGTGCCAGCACCGTGGGGTCTACTAGCACAGATACGCAGTATTTT.

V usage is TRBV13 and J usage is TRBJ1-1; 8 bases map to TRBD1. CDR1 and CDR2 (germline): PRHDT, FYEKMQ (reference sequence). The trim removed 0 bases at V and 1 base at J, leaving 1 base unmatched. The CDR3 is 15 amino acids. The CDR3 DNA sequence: TGTGCCAGCAGCTTAGGAGACAGGGGGAACACTGAAGCTTTCTTT. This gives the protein CASSLGDRGNTEAFF.

The CDR3 reads CASSTPFSSSTDTQYF. The CDR3 DNA sequence: TGTGCCAGTAGTACCCCCTTCTCTTCTAGCACAGATACGCAGTATTTT. The V gene is TRBV19, the J gene TRBJ2-3, with D uncertain. Germline-derived CDR1 and CDR2 are LNHDA and SQIVND (reference sequence). Trimming took 4 bases from V and 0 from J, leaving 14 bases between them. There are 16 residues in the CDR3.

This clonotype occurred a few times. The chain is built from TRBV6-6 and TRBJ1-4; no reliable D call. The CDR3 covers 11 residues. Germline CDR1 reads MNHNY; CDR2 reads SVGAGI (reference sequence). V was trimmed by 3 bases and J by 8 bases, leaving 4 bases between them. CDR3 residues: CASSYQEKLFF. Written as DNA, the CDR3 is TGTGCCAGCAGTTATCAGGAAAAACTGTTTTTT.

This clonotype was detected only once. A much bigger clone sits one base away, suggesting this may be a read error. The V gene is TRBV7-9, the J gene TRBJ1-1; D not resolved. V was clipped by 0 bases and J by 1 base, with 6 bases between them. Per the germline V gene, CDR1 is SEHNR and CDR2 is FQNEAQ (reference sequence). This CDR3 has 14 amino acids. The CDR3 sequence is CASSLASSNTEAFF. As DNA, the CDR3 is TGTGCCAGCAGCTTAGCATCTTCGAACACTGAAGCTTTCTTT.

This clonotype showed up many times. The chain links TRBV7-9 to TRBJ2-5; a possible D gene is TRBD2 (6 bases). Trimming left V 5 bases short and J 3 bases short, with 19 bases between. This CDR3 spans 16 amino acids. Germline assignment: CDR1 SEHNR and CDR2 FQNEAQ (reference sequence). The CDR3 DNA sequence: TGTGCCAGCAGCGGCCTCCTAGCGATAAACAAAGAGACCCAGTACTTC. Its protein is CASSGLLAINKETQYF.